This TCR beta chain stems from a study of shared clonotypes between healthy human individuals. An even split of each subset's genomic DNA across several immunoSEQ plates was performed. Data came from immunoSEQ multiplex PCR; TCRdb stores just in-frame clones and leaves some out. The table lists 950,000 to 1,100,000 clones, about 77% of them singletons. CD4+ cell separation produced CD45RA+ naive and CD45RA-negative memory subsets. The TCR originated in a man between 18 and 35 years old in good health. The sequenced sample was memory CD4+ T cells sorted from blood. This sample's subset: CD45RA-negative fraction.

Written as DNA, the CDR3 is TGTGCCAGCAGTGAGACTAGCGGGATCAGTGAGAAGCAGTACTTC. This gives the protein CASSETSGISEKQYF. V gene TRBV2 combines with J gene TRBJ2-7; 11 nucleotides align to TRBD2. V trimming: 3 bases; J trimming: 8 bases; junction bases outside the gene matches: 9. Germline CDR1 and CDR2: SNHLY and FYNNEI. The CDR3 loop spans 15 amino acids.